Listed below are T cell receptor beta chains from one sample, sequenced in a study of cytomegalovirus exposure and HLA in healthy donors. The assay was immunoSEQ multiplex PCR, and TCRdb's table has in-frame clones only and misses some. The sample includes 120,000 or so clones, roughly 80% of them seen just once. The specimen was PBMCs. The receptors were gathered from a man between 60 and 75 years old in good health and CMV-seropositive. The CDR3 runs from the conserved cysteine through the conserved F or W. D genes are given only for firm matches. Some rows have no size entry. The others give once, few or many, or a class for an expanded clone.

clone_size: .; v_call: TRBV28; d_call: .; j_call: TRBJ1-4; cdr3_aa: CASSLPQEMGEKLFF; cdr3_nt: TGTGCCAGCAGTTTACCACAGGAGATGGGTGAAAAACTGTTTTTT
clone_size: .; v_call: TRBV6-4; d_call: TRBD1; j_call: TRBJ2-2; cdr3_aa: CASSDSGTVNTGELFF; cdr3_nt: TGTGCCAGCAGTGACTCAGGGACAGTAAACACCGGGGAGCTGTTTTTT
clone_size: .; v_call: TRBV12-2; d_call: .; j_call: TRBJ1-5; cdr3_aa: CASRLASPRGEGGQPQHF; cdr3_nt: TGTGCAAGTCGCTTAGCTAGCCCAAGGGGCGAAGGTGGTCAGCCCCAGCATTTT
clone_size: .; v_call: TRBV2; d_call: TRBD1; j_call: TRBJ1-1; cdr3_aa: CASILDRGDTEAFF; cdr3_nt: TGTGCCAGCATCCTGGACAGGGGGGACACTGAAGCTTTCTTT
clone_size: once; v_call: TRBV2; d_call: .; j_call: TRBJ2-7; cdr3_aa: CASSMGSYYEQYF; cdr3_nt: TGTGCCAGCAGTATGGGGAGCTATTACGAGCAGTACTTC
clone_size: .; v_call: TRBV11-2; d_call: .; j_call: TRBJ2-7; cdr3_aa: CASSPRELAAYEQYF; cdr3_nt: TGTGCCAGCAGCCCGCGCGAACTAGCCGCCTACGAGCAGTACTTC
clone_size: .; v_call: TRBV5-1; d_call: .; j_call: TRBJ2-7; cdr3_aa: CASSLAGQGGEQYF; cdr3_nt: TGCGCCAGCAGCTTGGCCGGGCAGGGAGGCGAGCAGTACTTC
clone_size: once; v_call: TRBV5-1; d_call: .; j_call: TRBJ1-1; cdr3_aa: CASSFLGAGNTEAFF; cdr3_nt: TGCGCCAGCAGCTTTCTGGGGGCGGGGAACACTGAAGCTTTCTTT
clone_size: .; v_call: TRBV5-1; d_call: TRBD1; j_call: TRBJ2-7; cdr3_aa: CASSGGQGFYEQYF; cdr3_nt: TGCGCCAGCAGCGGGGGACAGGGGTTCTACGAGCAGTACTTC
clone_size: few; v_call: TRBV7-2; d_call: .; j_call: TRBJ1-1; cdr3_aa: CASTLFFGEKSEAFF; cdr3_nt: TGTGCCAGCACTCTTTTTTTCGGGGAGAAATCTGAAGCTTTCTTT
clone_size: .; v_call: TRBV4-2; d_call: .; j_call: TRBJ1-6; cdr3_aa: CASTLDSGSYNSPLHF; cdr3_nt: TGTGCCAGCACCCTAGACTCCGGCTCCTATAATTCACCCCTCCACTTT
clone_size: .; v_call: TRBV7-9; d_call: TRBD1; j_call: TRBJ2-7; cdr3_aa: CASSPPPGQSYEQYF; cdr3_nt: TGTGCCAGCAGCCCGCCACCGGGACAGAGTTACGAGCAGTACTTC
clone_size: .; v_call: TRBV7-2; d_call: TRBD1; j_call: TRBJ2-1; cdr3_aa: CASSPRTGHREQFF; cdr3_nt: TGTGCCAGCAGCCCCAGGACAGGACACCGGGAGCAGTTCTTC
clone_size: .; v_call: TRBV9; d_call: TRBD1; j_call: TRBJ2-2; cdr3_aa: CASSVVQGQGNTGELFF; cdr3_nt: TGTGCCAGCAGCGTAGTGCAGGGACAGGGGAACACCGGGGAGCTGTTTTTT
clone_size: .; v_call: TRBV4-1; d_call: TRBD1; j_call: TRBJ1-2; cdr3_aa: CASSQVTGQNYGYTF; cdr3_nt: TGCGCCAGCAGCCAGGTTACGGGACAGAACTATGGCTACACCTTC
clone_size: .; v_call: TRBV5-1; d_call: .; j_call: TRBJ2-2; cdr3_aa: CASSEFANTGELFF; cdr3_nt: TGCGCCAGCAGTGAGTTCGCGAACACCGGGGAGCTGTTTTTT
clone_size: .; v_call: TRBV9; d_call: TRBD1; j_call: TRBJ1-6; cdr3_aa: CASSVDSGTGSDSPLHF; cdr3_nt: TGTGCCAGCAGCGTAGATTCCGGGACAGGGAGCGATTCACCCCTCCACTTT
clone_size: .; v_call: TRBV10-2; d_call: TRBD2; j_call: TRBJ2-1; cdr3_aa: CASSEGTRLARGYNEQFF; cdr3_nt: TGCGCCAGCAGTGAAGGCACTCGACTAGCTCGAGGGTACAATGAGCAGTTCTTC
clone_size: .; v_call: TRBV5-1; d_call: .; j_call: TRBJ2-7; cdr3_aa: CASSRTDHYEQYF; cdr3_nt: TGCGCCAGCAGCCGGACAGACCACTACGAGCAGTACTTC